This section outlines one T cell receptor beta chain sequence together with its context. Its antigen is unidentified. TCRdb keeps only in-frame clones here, not all; method: immunoSEQ multiplex PCR. This table has around 100,000 clones, 94% appearing once. Germline V gene sequence: CDR1 SQVTM, CDR2 ANQGSEA. The V gene end was trimmed by 8 bases and the J gene end by 4 bases; junction bases not matched to a gene: 15. The CDR3 spans 15 residues. This entry comes from a study of siplizumab effects on memory and regulatory T cells. Study-wide points: Naive or memory phenotype assignment was not possible for roughly 80-97% of proliferating CD4+ or CD8+ clones. Alloreactive sequences that could be traced to unstimulated CD4+ memory cells showed a significant reduction under siplizumab. With siplizumab, mappable alloreactive CD4+ clones averaged around 65% Treg-derived, versus 25% to 30% in controls.

The chain couples TRBV29-1 to TRBJ1-2; 8 bases match TRBD1. The sequencing sample was made of non-Treg CD4+ T cells sorted from blood. This receptor was taken from a human donor in good health. In nucleotides, the CDR3 is TGCAGCTTTCGGCCAGGACAGGGACGGCGCTATGGCTACACCTTC. Its protein product is CSFRPGQGRRYGYTF.